Below are 24 T cell receptor beta chains sequenced from a single sample in a study of T cells in women clearing cervical HPV infection. The assay was immunoSEQ multiplex PCR, and TCRdb's table has in-frame clones only and misses some. This sample's clone table lists about 32,000 clones. The specimen was blood buffy coat. The receptors shown here come from a woman between 18 and 70 years old with a cervical HPV16 infection that either progressed to CIN3+ or cleared (not recorded which).

Note on this clone: The CDR3 is cut off 3 residues early in the read; its end comes from the germline J gene. This chain links TRBV11-2 with TRBJ2-5; 9 nucleotides line up with TRBD2. The CDR3 sequence is 14 residues long. Germline V gene lookup returns CDR1 SGHAT and CDR2 FQNNGV. With 8 bases clipped from V and 5 bases from J, the junction kept 9 bases outside the gene matches. CDR3 amino acids: CASGSRGGWETQYF. The sequenced part of the CDR3 DNA is TGTGCCAGCGGCTCGCGGGGGGGCTGGGAGACC.

On this clone itself: The missing CDR3 end, 3 residues past where the read stops, is filled in from the germline J gene. This rearrangement joins TRBV20-1 to TRBJ1-4; the D gene is possibly TRBD1 (5 bases). V lost 6 bases and J 0 bases, leaving 11 bases between the germline ends. Germline CDR1 is DFQATT and CDR2 is SNEGSKA (reference sequence). The CDR3 length is 14 residues. The sequenced CDR3 bases are TGCAGTGCCTGGGGGGGGGCAACTAATGAAAAA. This sequence encodes CSAWGGATNEK. The entire CDR3 protein reads CSAWGGATNEKLFF.

Worth noting for this clone: The read terminates 3 residues ahead of where the CDR3 ends, so the germline J gene completes it. The chain joins TRBV19 to TRBJ1-1; perhaps TRBD1 as D (6 bases). The V gene lost 4 bases and the J gene lost 6 bases, with 12 bases spanning the gap. The CDR3 is 13 residues long. Germline V lookup: CDR1 LNHDA, CDR2 SQIVND (reference sequence). CDR3 DNA (partial): TGTGCCAGTAGTAGAGACAGGTACGCTGAA. Protein sequence: CASSRDRYAE. The full CDR3 reads CASSRDRYAEAFF.

CDR3 in amino acids: CAWSRGGTDTQYF. The DNA read from the CDR3 is TGTGCCTGGAGTAGGGGGGGTACAGATACG. This rearrangement joins TRBV30 to TRBJ2-3, with D perhaps TRBD2 (7 bases). The CDR3 is cut off 3 residues early in the read; its end comes from the germline J gene. V was shortened by 2 bases and J by 3 bases, with 9 bases between the two germline ends. The CDR3 is 13 residues long. The germline CDR1 and CDR2 sequences are GTSNPN and SVGIG (reference sequence).

Concerning this clone: The read ends 3 residues shy of where the CDR3 ends; the end is completed using the germline J gene. The chain combines TRBV6-2 or TRBV6-3 with TRBJ1-6; maybe TRBD1 (5 bases). The V gene's germline CDR1 is MNHEY and CDR2 SVGEGT. There are 16 residues in the CDR3. V was pared by 5 bases and J by 5 bases, with 16 bases between. CDR3 DNA (partial): TGTGCCAGCAGTAGACAGATTTATAGGGATAATTCACCC. This sequence encodes CASSRQIYRDNSP. The CDR3 reads in full as CASSRQIYRDNSPLHF.

On this clone: The observed sequence ends 3 residues before the CDR3 terminus, with the missing tail filled in from the germline J gene. The rearrangement links TRBV20-1 to TRBJ2-7; 8 bases are a match to TRBD1. Unmatched junction bases numbered 8, after V lost 5 bases and J lost 2 bases. The CDR3 contains 14 residues. CDR1 is DFQATT, CDR2 SNEGSKA, per germline (reference sequence). The chain's CDR3 is CSAEFTGQAYEQYF. The sequenced part of the CDR3 DNA is TGCAGTGCTGAGTTCACGGGACAGGCCTACGAG.

Regarding this clone: The CDR3 end is not reached by the read, which stops 3 residues before it; the germline J gene fills it in. The V and J genes are TRBV5-1 and TRBJ2-5, with 8 positions matching TRBD2. The CDR3 spans 16 residues. Unmatched junction bases numbered 7, after V lost 2 bases and J lost 1 base. Germline loops: CDR1 SGHRS, CDR2 YFSETQ. The CDR3 bases that were read are TGCGCCAGCAGCTTTGGAAATAGCGGGGCCCAAGAGACC. Protein: CASSFGNSGAQET. From start to end, the CDR3 is CASSFGNSGAQETQYF.

About this clone itself: The read ends 3 residues before the CDR3 terminus; that terminus is restored from the germline J gene. The chain employs TRBV19 and TRBJ1-1; D unclear. V was trimmed by 4 bases and J by 2 bases, leaving 8 bases between them. The CDR3 sequence is 13 residues long. Looked up from germline, CDR1 is LNHDA and CDR2 is SQIVND (reference sequence). Incomplete CDR3 DNA: TGTGCCAGTAGTACCCAGGTCAACACTGAA. Translating it yields CASSTQVNTE. The entire CDR3 protein is CASSTQVNTEAFF.

Regarding this clone: The read ends 3 residues before the CDR3 terminus; that terminus is restored from the germline J gene. The V gene is TRBV29-1, the J gene TRBJ1-1; D possibly corresponds to TRBD1 (5 bases). The germline V gene encodes CDR1 SQVTM and CDR2 ANQGSEA. The CDR3 contains 13 residues. V lost 7 bases and J 2 bases, leaving 14 bases between the germline ends. CDR3 residues: CSGSRGLNTEAFF. The part of the CDR3 DNA that was read is TGCAGCGGGTCTCGGGGACTTAACACTGAA.

Remarks on this clone: Read sequence stops 3 residues before the CDR3 end, and the germline J gene provides the missing end. The genes are TRBV20-1 and TRBJ2-7; the match to TRBD2 covers 8 bases. Germline loops: CDR1 DFQATT, CDR2 SNEGSKA (reference sequence). The CDR3 length is 14 residues. V lost 6 bases, J lost 3 bases, and 10 bases stayed unmatched. CDR3 protein: CSARNGGANYEQYF. The CDR3 bases that were read are TGCAGTGCGAGGAACGGGGGGGCCAACTACGAG.

Details on this clone: The CDR3 end lies 3 residues beyond the end of the read and is filled in from the germline J gene. V and J are TRBV20-1 and TRBJ2-1; 7 bases agree with TRBD1. Germline V gene sequence: CDR1 DFQATT, CDR2 SNEGSKA (reference sequence). The junction had 4 bases not matched to a gene; V was cut back by 4 bases and J by 7 bases. The length of the CDR3 is 12 residues. The CDR3 is CSAKQGPNEQFF. The CDR3 bases that were read are TGCAGTGCTAAACAGGGGCCAAATGAG.

Points on this clone: The read comes to an end 3 residues before the CDR3 does, leaving the germline J gene to fill in the end. This chain links TRBV5-4 with TRBJ2-3, with a weak D call TRBD2 (5 bases). V dropped 5 bases and J dropped 2 bases, with 12 bases sitting between them. The CDR3 is 14 residues long. In germline, CDR1 is SGHNT, CDR2 YYREEE (reference sequence). This chain's CDR3 is CASRPGDYTDTQYF. The CDR3 bases that were read are TGTGCCAGCAGACCCGGGGATTACACAGATACG.

CDR3 DNA, as far as it was read: TGCGCCAGCAGCTTGGGGCCTACTAGCGGGGGGACCTACGAG. Its translation is CASSLGPTSGGTYE. In full, the CDR3 is CASSLGPTSGGTYEQYF. The chain has TRBV5-1 and TRBJ2-7; 12 bases align to TRBD2. The read ends 3 residues shy of where the CDR3 ends; the end is completed using the germline J gene. The ends lost 0 bases at V and 2 bases at J; junction bases unmatched: 6. CDR1 and CDR2 from the germline V gene are SGHRS and YFSETQ. CDR3 length: 17 residues.

A remark on this clone: The read ends 3 residues early relative to the CDR3; the germline J gene fills the gap. The V gene is TRBV28, the J gene TRBJ1-6, with unresolved D. From germline, CDR1 is MDHEN and CDR2 SYDVKM. The CDR3 runs to 14 residues. The V end lost 8 bases, the J end lost 5 bases, and 13 bases lay between the germline ends. CDR3 residues: CASSILGDNSPLHF. The sequenced CDR3 bases are TGTGCCAGCTCAATCTTGGGCGATAATTCACCC.

Comment on this clone: The read ends 3 residues early relative to the CDR3; the germline J gene fills the gap. This chain uses TRBV5-1 with TRBJ1-2, with 7 bases fitting TRBD1. CDR1 is SGHRS and CDR2 is YFSETQ in the germline V gene. The CDR3 spans 14 residues. The part of the CDR3 DNA that was read is TGCGCCAGCAGCTTGGGGGACAGCCAAACCGGC. Translating gives CASSLGDSQTG. The full CDR3 is CASSLGDSQTGYTF.

Note on this clone: The sequenced fragment ends 3 residues before the CDR3 boundary, so the rest is inferred from the germline J gene. The V gene is TRBV10-3, the J gene TRBJ1-2; 8 bases map to TRBD1. The CDR3 runs to 18 residues. Germline V lookup: CDR1 ENHRY, CDR2 SYGVKD. J gave up 1 base and V 0 bases, and 10 bases lay outside the gene matches. The covered CDR3 bases are TGTGCCATCAGTGAGTCTGCCAGGGGGCGCGGGAGTAACTATGGC. This translates into CAISESARGRGSNYG. The full CDR3 is CAISESARGRGSNYGYTF.

CDR3 protein: CSARRGMNTEAFF. CDR3 bases read: TGCAGTGCTAGGAGGGGAATGAACACTGAA. V usage is TRBV20-1 and J usage is TRBJ1-1; a weak D match, TRBD1 (5 bases). The read ends 3 residues early relative to the CDR3; the germline J gene fills the gap. The CDR3 runs to 13 residues. The V gene lost 3 bases and the J gene lost 0 bases, with 8 bases spanning the gap. CDR1 and CDR2 (germline): DFQATT, SNEGSKA (reference sequence).

For this clone: The read falls 3 residues short of the CDR3 end, and the missing part is taken from the germline J gene. The chain has TRBV20-1 and TRBJ2-7; 9 bases fit TRBD1. J gave up 2 bases and V 1 base, and 9 bases lay outside the gene matches. Germline V gene data show CDR1 as DFQATT and CDR2 as SNEGSKA (reference sequence). The CDR3 extends over 16 amino acids. CDR3 bases read: TGCAGTGCTAGAGCTCTTTTGGGACAGGGAACCTACGAG. Amino acid sequence: CSARALLGQGTYE. The complete CDR3 sequence is CSARALLGQGTYEQYF.

A word on this clone: The DNA ends 3 residues before the CDR3 does, and the rest of the CDR3 is filled in from the germline J gene. This chain connects TRBV7-6 to TRBJ2-7; D not certain. Deletions cut 3 bases from V and 5 bases from J, with 11 bases between. CDR3 length equals 13 residues. CDR1 SGHVS and CDR2 FNYEAQ come from the germline V gene. The sequenced part of the CDR3 DNA is TGTGCCAGCAGCTTGTGGTCCGGTGACGAG. Translation: CASSLWSGDE. The whole CDR3 protein is CASSLWSGDEQYF.

The CDR3 DNA, read in part, is TGTGCCAGCAGCTTAGCACAGGGGCCCTACGAG. Translated: CASSLAQGPYE. The whole CDR3 sequence reads CASSLAQGPYEQYF. The chain has TRBV7-2 and TRBJ2-7; 7 positions agree with TRBD1. The CDR3 end lies 3 residues beyond the end of the read and is filled in from the germline J gene. Germline CDR1 SGHTA, CDR2 FQGNSA. This CDR3 is built from 14 residues. Trimming removed 0 bases from V and 2 bases from J; junction bases left unmatched: 1.

A note on this clone: The read ends 3 residues before the CDR3 terminus; that terminus is restored from the germline J gene. The chain uses TRBV12-3 or TRBV12-4 and TRBJ1-5, with a weak D call TRBD1 (5 bases). V was clipped by 3 bases and J by 3 bases, with 12 bases between them. CDR3 length: 15 amino acids. CDR3 bases read: TGTGCCAGCAGTTTTCGAGGGGCCTACAATCAGCCC. Its protein product is CASSFRGAYNQP. The full-length CDR3 reads as CASSFRGAYNQPQHF.

With respect to this clone: The CDR3 end falls 3 residues outside the read, so it is completed with the germline J gene. The chain combines TRBV19 with TRBJ1-1, with D possibly being TRBD1 (6 bases). The CDR3 contains 13 residues. Germline V gene sequence: CDR1 LNHDA, CDR2 SQIVND (reference sequence). V lost 7 bases, J lost 0 bases, and 9 bases lay in between. The DNA read from the CDR3 is TGTGCCAGTACGACAGGACTGAACACTGAA. Its translation is CASTTGLNTE. The CDR3 as a whole reads CASTTGLNTEAFF.

Comment on this clone: Sequencing ends 3 residues short of the CDR3 end; the germline J gene provides the rest. This chain links TRBV20-1 with TRBJ1-5; 9 bases match TRBD1. The V gene's germline CDR1 is DFQATT and CDR2 SNEGSKA (reference sequence). This CDR3 has 14 residues. V dropped 2 bases and J dropped 4; count of bases not matched to a gene: 3. The CDR3 bases that were read are TGCAGTGCTAGATCCGGACAGGGGAATCAGCCC. It specifies CSARSGQGNQP. The entire CDR3 reads CSARSGQGNQPQHF.

A word on this clone: The observed sequence ends 3 residues before the CDR3 terminus, with the missing tail filled in from the germline J gene. The rearrangement joins TRBV5-4 to TRBJ1-4; D is undetermined. Per germline, CDR1 SGHNT and CDR2 YYREEE (reference sequence). The CDR3 is 13 amino acids. V was pared by 5 bases and J by 8 bases, with 13 bases between. The part of the CDR3 DNA that was read is TGTGCCAGCAGTTTAGGGCCAATGGAAAAA. Protein product: CASSLGPMEK. From start to end, the CDR3 is CASSLGPMEKLFF.